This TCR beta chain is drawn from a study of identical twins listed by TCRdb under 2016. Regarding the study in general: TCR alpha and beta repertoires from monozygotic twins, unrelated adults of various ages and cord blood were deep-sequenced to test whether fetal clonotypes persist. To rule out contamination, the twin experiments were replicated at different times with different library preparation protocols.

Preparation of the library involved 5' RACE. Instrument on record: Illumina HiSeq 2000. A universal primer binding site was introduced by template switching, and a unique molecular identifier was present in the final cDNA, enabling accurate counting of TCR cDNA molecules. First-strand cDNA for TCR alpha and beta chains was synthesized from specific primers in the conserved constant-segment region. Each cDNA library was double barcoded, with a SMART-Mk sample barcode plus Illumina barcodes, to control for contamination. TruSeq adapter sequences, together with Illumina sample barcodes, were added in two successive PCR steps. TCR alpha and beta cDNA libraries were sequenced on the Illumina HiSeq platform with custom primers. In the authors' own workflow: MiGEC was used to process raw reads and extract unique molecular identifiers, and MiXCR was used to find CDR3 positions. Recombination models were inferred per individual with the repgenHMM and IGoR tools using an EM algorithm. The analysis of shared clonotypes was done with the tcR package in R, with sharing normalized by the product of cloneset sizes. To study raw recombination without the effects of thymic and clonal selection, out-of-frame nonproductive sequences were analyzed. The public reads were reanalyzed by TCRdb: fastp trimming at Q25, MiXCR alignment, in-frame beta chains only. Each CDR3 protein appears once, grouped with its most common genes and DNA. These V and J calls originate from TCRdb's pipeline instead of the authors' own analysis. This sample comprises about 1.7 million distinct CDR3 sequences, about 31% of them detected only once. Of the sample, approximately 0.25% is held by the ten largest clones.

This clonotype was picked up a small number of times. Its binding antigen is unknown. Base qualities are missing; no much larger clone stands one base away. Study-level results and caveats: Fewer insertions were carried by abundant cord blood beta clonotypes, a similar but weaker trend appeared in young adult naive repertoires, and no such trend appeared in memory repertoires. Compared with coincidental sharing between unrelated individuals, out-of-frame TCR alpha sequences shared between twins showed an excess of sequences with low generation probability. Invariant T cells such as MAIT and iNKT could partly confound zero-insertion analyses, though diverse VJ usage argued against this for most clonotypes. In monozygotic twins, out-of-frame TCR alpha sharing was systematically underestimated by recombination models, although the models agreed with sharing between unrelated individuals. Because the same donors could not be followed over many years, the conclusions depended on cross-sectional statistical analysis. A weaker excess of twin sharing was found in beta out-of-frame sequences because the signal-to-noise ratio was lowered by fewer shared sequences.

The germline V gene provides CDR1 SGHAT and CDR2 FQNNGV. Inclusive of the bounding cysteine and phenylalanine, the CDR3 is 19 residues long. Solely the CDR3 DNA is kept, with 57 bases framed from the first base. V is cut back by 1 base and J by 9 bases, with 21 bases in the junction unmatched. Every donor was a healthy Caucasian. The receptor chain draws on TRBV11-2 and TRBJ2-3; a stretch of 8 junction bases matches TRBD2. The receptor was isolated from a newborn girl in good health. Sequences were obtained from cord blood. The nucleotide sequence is TGTGCCAGCAGCTTAGTACGGACTAGCTATAAACAGTCTTCCCCAACGCAGTATTTT. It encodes CASSLVRTSYKQSSPTQYF.